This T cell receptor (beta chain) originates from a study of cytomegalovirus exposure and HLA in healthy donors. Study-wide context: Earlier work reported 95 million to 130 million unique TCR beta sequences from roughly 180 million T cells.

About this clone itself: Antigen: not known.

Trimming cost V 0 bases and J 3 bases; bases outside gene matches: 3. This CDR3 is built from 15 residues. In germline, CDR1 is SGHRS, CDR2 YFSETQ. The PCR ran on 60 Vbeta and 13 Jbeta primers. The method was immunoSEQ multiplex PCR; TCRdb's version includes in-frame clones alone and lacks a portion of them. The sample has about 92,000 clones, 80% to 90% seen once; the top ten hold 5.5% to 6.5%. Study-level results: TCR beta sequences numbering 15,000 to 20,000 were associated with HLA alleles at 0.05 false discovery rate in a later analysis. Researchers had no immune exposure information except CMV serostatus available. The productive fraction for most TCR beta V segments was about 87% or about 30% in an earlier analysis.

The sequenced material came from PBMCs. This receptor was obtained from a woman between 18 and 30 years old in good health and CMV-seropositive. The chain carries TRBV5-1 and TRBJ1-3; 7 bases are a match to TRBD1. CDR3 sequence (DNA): TGCGCCAGCAGCTTGGTTTCAGGGGGTGGAAACACCATATATTTT. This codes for CASSLVSGGGNTIYF.